This TCR beta chain was profiled in a study of OX40 agonist ivuxolimab in advanced cancers. Overall study results and limits: On average, a greater number of expanded clones characterised CD8+ T cells relative to CD4+.

Regarding this clone: Its target is unknown.

TCRdb keeps only in-frame clones here, not all; method: immunoSEQ multiplex PCR. The sample has tens of thousands of clones, 65% to 85% seen once. CDR3 length: 14 residues. Between the trimmed V and J ends, which lost 1 base and 2 bases, there was a span of 5 bases. The germline V gene has CDR1 SGHNT and CDR2 YENEEA. The sampling schedule covered blood at baseline, cycle 4 day 1, and cycle 7 day 1. This chain joins TRBV11-3 and TRBJ2-2; D gene ambiguous. Material: CD4+ or CD8+ T cells sorted from blood, obtained in a trial of the OX40 agonist ivuxolimab. The clonotype was recovered from an adult with an advanced solid tumor such as melanoma, head and neck, liver or kidney cancer. CDR3 bases: TGTGCCAGCAGCTTAGGGGGTAACACCGGGGAGCTGTTTTTT. Protein sequence: CASSLGGNTGELFF.